The source of this T cell receptor (beta chain) is a study of blood T cells in healthy people across ages. Germline-derived CDR1 and CDR2 are MNHEY and SMNVEV (reference sequence). The CDR3 is made up of 16 amino acids. The ends were cut back, 6 bases at V and 0 bases at J, with 14 bases in the middle. There are a few counts of this clonotype. Next came a second PCR, run for about 6 to 12 cycles, which used a sample-barcoded 5' primer along with a J-beta primer mix. CDR3-containing paired-end reads numbering at least 2.5 million came from each sample. TCRdb passed the 5' RACE reads through MiXCR, listing each CDR3 protein once. The sample has about 800,000 distinct CDR3 sequences; 25% are singletons. This sample also belongs to another study, concerning T cells of mothers and their children.

The clonotype was recovered from a boy aged 10-17 years in good health. Material: blood. The J gene is TRBJ2-2, the V gene TRBV27, with D maybe TRBD1 (6 bases). The DNA of the CDR3 is TGTGCCAGCAGCGAAAGGACAGCTTCGAACACCGGGGAGCTGTTTTTT. Amino acid sequence: CASSERTASNTGELFF.